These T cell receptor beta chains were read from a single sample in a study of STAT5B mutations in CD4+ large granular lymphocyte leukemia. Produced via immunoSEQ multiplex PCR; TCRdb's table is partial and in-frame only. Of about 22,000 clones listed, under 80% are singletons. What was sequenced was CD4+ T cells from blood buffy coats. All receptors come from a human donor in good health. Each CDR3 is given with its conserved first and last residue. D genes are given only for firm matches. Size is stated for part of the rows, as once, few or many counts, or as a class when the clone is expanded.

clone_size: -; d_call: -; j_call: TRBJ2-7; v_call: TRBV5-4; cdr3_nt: TGTGCCAGCAGCTTTGCCGGCGGACCCTCCTACGAGCAGTACTTC; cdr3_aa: CASSFAGGPSYEQYF
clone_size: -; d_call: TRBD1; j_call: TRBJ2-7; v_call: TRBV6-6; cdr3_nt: TGTGCCAGCAGTTACGAGCAGGGGGCGTGGTACGAGCAGTACTTC; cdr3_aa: CASSYEQGAWYEQYF
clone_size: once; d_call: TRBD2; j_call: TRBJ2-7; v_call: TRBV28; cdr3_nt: TGTGCCAGCAGTAGGTCCCCACTAGCGTTTTACGAGCAGTACTTC; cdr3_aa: CASSRSPLAFYEQYF
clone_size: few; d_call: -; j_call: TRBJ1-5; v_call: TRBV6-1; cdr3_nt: TGTGCCAGCTCTTGGGGCGGGAGCAATCAGCCCCAGCATTTT; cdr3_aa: CASSWGGSNQPQHF
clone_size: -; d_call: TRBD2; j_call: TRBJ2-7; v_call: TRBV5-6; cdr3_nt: TGTGCCAGCAGCTTGGTCCTAGCGGGAGATCCGTACTTC; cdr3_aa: CASSLVLAGDPYF
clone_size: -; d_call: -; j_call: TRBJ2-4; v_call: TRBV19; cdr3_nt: TGTGCCAGTAGTGCTAGCGTGGCCAAAAACATTCAGTACTTC; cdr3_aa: CASSASVAKNIQYF
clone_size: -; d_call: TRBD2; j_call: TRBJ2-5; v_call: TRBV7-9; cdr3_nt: TGTGCCAGCAGCTTGGATAGCGGGGGAGAGACCCAGTACTTC; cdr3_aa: CASSLDSGGETQYF
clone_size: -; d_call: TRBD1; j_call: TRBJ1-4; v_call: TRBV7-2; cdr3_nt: TGTGCCAGCAGCCTACAGGGGGCGGCTAATGAAAAACTGTTTTTT; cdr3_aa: CASSLQGAANEKLFF
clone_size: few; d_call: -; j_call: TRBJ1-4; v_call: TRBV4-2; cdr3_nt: TGTGCCAGCAGCCAAGATAGGAACAATGTTAATGAAAAACTGTTTTTT; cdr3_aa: CASSQDRNNVNEKLFF
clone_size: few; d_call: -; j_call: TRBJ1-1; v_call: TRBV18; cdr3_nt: TGTGCCGGCAGGGATGGGTTGAACACTGAAGCTTTCTTT; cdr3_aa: CAGRDGLNTEAFF
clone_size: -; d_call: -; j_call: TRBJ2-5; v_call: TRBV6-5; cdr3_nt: TGTGCCAGCAGTGCTGGCCGCAGAGTCCAAGAGACCCAGTACTTC; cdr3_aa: CASSAGRRVQETQYF
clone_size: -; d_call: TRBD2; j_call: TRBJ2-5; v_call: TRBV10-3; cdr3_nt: TGTGCCATCAGTGAGTCGAAACTGACTAGCGGGGCGTTTGTTGAGACCCAGTACTTC; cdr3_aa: CAISESKLTSGAFVETQYF
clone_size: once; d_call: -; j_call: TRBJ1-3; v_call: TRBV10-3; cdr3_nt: TGTGCCATCAGCTCCCCTTTGGGGGGCTCTGGAAACACCATATATTTT; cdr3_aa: CAISSPLGGSGNTIYF
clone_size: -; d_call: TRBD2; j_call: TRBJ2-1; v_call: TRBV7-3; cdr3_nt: TGTGCCAGCAGCGTTGGACTAGCGGGCGTCAATGAGCAGTTCTTC; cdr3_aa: CASSVGLAGVNEQFF
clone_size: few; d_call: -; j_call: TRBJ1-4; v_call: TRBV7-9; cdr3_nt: TGTGCCAGCAGCTCCCCTTTCGGGGCGGCGGATGAAAAACTGTTTTTT; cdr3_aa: CASSSPFGAADEKLFF
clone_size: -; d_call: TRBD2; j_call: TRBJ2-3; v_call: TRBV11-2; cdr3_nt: TGTGCCGGTAGCGGGAGATTGACAGATACGCAGTATTTT; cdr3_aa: CAGSGRLTDTQYF
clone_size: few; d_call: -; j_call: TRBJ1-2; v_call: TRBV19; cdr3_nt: TGTGCCAGTCGGGTGCAAATAAGGGGGGACTATGGCTACACCTTC; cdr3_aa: CASRVQIRGDYGYTF
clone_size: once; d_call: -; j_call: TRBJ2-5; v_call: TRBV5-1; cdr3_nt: TGCGCCAGCAGCTTGGCTAAAGAGACCCAGTACTTC; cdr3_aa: CASSLAKETQYF
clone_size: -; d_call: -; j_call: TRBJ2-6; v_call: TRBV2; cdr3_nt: TGTGCCGTGAAAAAGTCTGGGGCCAACGTCCTGACTTTC; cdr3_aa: CAVKKSGANVLTF
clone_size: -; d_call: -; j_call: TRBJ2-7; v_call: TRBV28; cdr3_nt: TGTGCCAGCAGGGGCCCGCAGGGGCCCTACGAGCAGTACTTC; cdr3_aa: CASRGPQGPYEQYF
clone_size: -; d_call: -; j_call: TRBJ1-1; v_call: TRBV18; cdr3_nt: TGTGCCAGCTCATCCGACAGATTGAACACTGAAGCTTTCTTT; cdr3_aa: CASSSDRLNTEAFF
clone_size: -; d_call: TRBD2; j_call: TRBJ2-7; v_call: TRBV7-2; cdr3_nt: TGTGCCAGCAGCCCAAGACTAGCGGGGGCCGGCGAGCAGTACTTC; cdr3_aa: CASSPRLAGAGEQYF
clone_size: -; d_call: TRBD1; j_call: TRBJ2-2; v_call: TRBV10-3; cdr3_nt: TGTGCCATCAGTGAGCCGGGACAGGGGCCCTTTTGGGGTACCGGGGAGCTGTTTTTT; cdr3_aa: CAISEPGQGPFWGTGELFF
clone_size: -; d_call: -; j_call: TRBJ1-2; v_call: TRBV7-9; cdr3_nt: TGTGCCAGCAGCCCCTCGGGCTATGGCTACACCTTC; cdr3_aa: CASSPSGYGYTF
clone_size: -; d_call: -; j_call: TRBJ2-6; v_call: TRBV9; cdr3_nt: TGTGCCAGCAGCGAAGGGGGGGGACAGAGTTTCTCTGGGGCCAACGTCCTGACTTTC; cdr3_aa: CASSEGGGQSFSGANVLTF
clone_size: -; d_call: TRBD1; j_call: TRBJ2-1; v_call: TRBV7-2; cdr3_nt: TGTGCCAGCAGCAAACCTCCCGGGACAGGCTCGATTATCAAGCCGTTCTTC; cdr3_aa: CASSKPPGTGSIIKPFF
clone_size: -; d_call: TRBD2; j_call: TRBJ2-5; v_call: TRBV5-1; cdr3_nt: TGCGCCAGCAGTCCGGGGGGGGCTGAAGAGACCCAGTACTTC; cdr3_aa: CASSPGGAEETQYF
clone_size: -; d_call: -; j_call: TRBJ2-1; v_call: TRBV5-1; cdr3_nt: TGCGCCAGCAGCTTAGAGACAGGAGAGCTAATGGTGCAGTTCTTC; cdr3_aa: CASSLETGELMVQFF
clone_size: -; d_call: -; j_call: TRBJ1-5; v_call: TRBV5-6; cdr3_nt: TGTGCCAGCAGCTCCCTCAGGGAAAGCAATCAGCCCCAGCATTTT; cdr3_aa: CASSSLRESNQPQHF
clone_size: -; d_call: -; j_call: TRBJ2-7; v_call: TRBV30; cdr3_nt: TGTGCCTGGAGTCCCCACAACCACGAGCAGTACTTC; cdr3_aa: CAWSPHNHEQYF
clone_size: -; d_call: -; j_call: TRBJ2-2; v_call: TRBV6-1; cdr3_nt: TGTGCCAGCAGTTGGCAGTCGAACACCGGGGAGCTGTTTTTT; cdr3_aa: CASSWQSNTGELFF
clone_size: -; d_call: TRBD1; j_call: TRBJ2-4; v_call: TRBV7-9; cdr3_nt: TGTGCCAGCAGCTTATGGGACAGGGTCGACATTCAGTACTTC; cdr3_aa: CASSLWDRVDIQYF
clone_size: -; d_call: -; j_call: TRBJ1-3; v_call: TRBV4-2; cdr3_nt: TGTGCCAGCAGCCAAACTAATGGAAACACCATATATTTT; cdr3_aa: CASSQTNGNTIYF
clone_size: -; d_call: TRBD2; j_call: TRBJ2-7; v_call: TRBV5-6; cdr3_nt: TGTGCCAGCAGCTTGAACTCGGGACTAGCCCACGAGCAGTACTTC; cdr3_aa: CASSLNSGLAHEQYF
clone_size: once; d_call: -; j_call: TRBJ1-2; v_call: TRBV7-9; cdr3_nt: TGTGCCAGCAGCTCGTCACAGGGTGGTGGCTACACCTTC; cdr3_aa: CASSSSQGGGYTF
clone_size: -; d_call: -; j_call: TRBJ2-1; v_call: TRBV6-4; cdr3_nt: TGTGCCAGCAGACGACGAAGCGACAGGTTGGGGGGTTTCGGTGGGGATGAGCAGTTCTTC; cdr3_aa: CASRRRSDRLGGFGGDEQFF
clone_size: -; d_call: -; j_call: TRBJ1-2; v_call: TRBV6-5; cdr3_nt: TGTGCCAGCAAACAAGGACAAGACTATGGCTACACCTTC; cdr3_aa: CASKQGQDYGYTF
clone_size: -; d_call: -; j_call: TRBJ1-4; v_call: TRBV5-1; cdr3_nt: TGCGCCAGCAGCTTGGCCCCCCAGGGTCGGATCGGCGCGCGTACTAATGAAAAACTGTTTTTT; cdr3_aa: CASSLAPQGRIGARTNEKLFF
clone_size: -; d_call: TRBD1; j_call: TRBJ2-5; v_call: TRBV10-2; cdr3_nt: TGCGCCAGCAGTGACGACAGGGGAGGACGGAAGACCCAGTACTTC; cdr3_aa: CASSDDRGGRKTQYF
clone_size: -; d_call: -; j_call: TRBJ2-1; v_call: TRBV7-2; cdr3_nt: TGTGCCAGCAGCTTAAGTCAGCTAGCGTACAATGAGCAGTTCTTC; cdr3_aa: CASSLSQLAYNEQFF
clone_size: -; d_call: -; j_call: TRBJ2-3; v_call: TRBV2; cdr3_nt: TGTGCCAGCCGAAGGGACCCAGGCACAGATACGCAGTATTTT; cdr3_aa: CASRRDPGTDTQYF
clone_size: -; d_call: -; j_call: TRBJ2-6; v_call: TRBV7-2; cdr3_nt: TGTGCCAGCAGCTTAAGATGGGTCCCCTCTGGGGCCAACGTCCTGACTTTC; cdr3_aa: CASSLRWVPSGANVLTF
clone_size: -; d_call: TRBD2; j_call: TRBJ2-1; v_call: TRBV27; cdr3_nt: TGTGCCAGCAGTTCCTGGACTAGCGGGACCTACAATGAGCAGTTCTTC; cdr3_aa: CASSSWTSGTYNEQFF
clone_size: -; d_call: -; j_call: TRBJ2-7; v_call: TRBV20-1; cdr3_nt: TGCAGTGCTAGAGCGGACTGGGAGCAGTACTTC; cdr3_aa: CSARADWEQYF
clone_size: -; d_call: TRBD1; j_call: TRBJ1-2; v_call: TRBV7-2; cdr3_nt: TGTGCCAGCAGCCCGGACAGGGGGTATGGCTACACCTTC; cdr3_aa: CASSPDRGYGYTF
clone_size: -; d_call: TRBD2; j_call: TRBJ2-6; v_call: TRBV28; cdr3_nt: TGTGCCAGCAGTTTGGTAGCGGGAGGCTCTGGGGCCAACGTCCTGACTTTC; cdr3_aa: CASSLVAGGSGANVLTF
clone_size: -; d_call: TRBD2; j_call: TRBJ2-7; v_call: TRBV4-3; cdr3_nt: TGCGCCAGCAGCCAAGACGGGACTAGCGGGAGCAAGTACTTC; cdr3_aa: CASSQDGTSGSKYF
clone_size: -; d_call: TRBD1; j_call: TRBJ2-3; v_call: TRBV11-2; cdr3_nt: TGTGCCAGCAGTAGGGACAGGGTGACAGATACGCAGTATTTT; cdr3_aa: CASSRDRVTDTQYF
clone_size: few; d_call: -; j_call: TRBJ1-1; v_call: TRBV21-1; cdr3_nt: TGTGCCAGCAGCAAAGCTCTCTCCGACCGGGACAGGGGACCAATGGAAGCTTTCTTT; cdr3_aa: CASSKALSDRDRGPMEAFF
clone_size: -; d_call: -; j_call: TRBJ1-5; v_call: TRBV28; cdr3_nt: TGTGCCAGCAGTTTACTTGGGAACAATCAGCCCCAGCATTTT; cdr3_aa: CASSLLGNNQPQHF
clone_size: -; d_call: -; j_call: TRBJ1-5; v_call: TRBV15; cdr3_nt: TGTGCCACCAGCGACCGGGCCAAGCCCCAGCATTTT; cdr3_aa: CATSDRAKPQHF
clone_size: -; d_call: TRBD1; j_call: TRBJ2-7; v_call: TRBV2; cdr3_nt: TGTGCCAGCAGTGGCCGGGACAGGGGATGGTACGAGCAGTACTTC; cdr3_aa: CASSGRDRGWYEQYF
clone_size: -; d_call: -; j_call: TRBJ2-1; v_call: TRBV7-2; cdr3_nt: TGTGCCAGCAGCCAGGCTCCGGGGGCCCCTCTCAATGAGCAGTTCTTC; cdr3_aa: CASSQAPGAPLNEQFF
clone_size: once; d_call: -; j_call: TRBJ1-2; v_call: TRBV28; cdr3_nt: TGTGCCAGCAGCATGACGGGGGGCGGGGGCTACACCTTC; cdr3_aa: CASSMTGGGGYTF
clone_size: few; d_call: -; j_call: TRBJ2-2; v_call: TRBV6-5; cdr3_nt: TGTGCCAGCAGGGCGCACGGTCCCGGGGAGCTGTTTTTT; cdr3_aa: CASRAHGPGELFF